The subject of this entry is one T cell receptor beta chain. Its matching antigen is unknown. V gave up 1 base and J gave up 2 bases, with 6 bases separating them. The CDR3 contains 13 residues. CDR1 and CDR2 (germline): SGHVS, FQNEAQ. These data belong to a study of cytomegalovirus exposure and HLA in healthy donors. Study findings and constraints: Investigators reported more than 150 TCR beta chains as tied to cytomegalovirus. For most TCR sequences rarity was the rule, although some public TCRs occurred in many donors. It was confirmed in vitro that three of the CMV-associated chains were specific for CMV antigens. Published work reported that the classifier diagnosed cytomegalovirus status with high specificity and sensitivity.

TCRdb's table, derived via immunoSEQ multiplex PCR, lists solely in-frame clones and lacks some. The top ten clones hold roughly 0.9% of a sample with 97,000 or so clones, about 95% of them seen once. Sequencing used PBMCs. This receptor was obtained from a woman aged 18-29 years in good health and CMV-seronegative. This sequence joins TRBV7-8 and TRBJ2-7; D gene ambiguous. The CDR3 DNA follows: TGTGCCAGCAGCTTAGATGGCCCCTACGAGCAGTACTTC. Its protein product is CASSLDGPYEQYF.